This paragraph covers one T cell receptor (beta chain) sequence. The antigen is undetermined. TCRB transcripts that were expressed got sequenced, as all of the isolated RNA had been reverse transcribed. It was found that naive, central memory and regulatory T cell samples averaged around 3.6 million reads. Sequencing used immunoSEQ multiplex PCR; TCRdb keeps in-frame clones, though not all of them. The repertoire has almost 350,000 clones, roughly 8% of them found once; the top ten carry 0.44%. The data originate from a study of beta chain features in type 1 diabetes. Study outcomes and limitations: Cells carrying high TCR expression could end up over-represented when cDNA is sequenced. Fewer junction insertions and more nucleotide deletions appeared in type 1 diabetes patients.

CD4+ naive, central memory, regulatory and stem cell-like memory cells were sorted via CD45RO/CCR7/CD25/CD127/CD95/CD27. The ends were cut back, 7 bases at V and 0 bases at J, with 9 bases in the middle. The CDR3 sequence is 13 residues long. Germline CDR1 reads MNHNY; CDR2 reads SVGAGI (reference sequence). Sequenced material: central memory CD4+ T cells from blood. The V call is TRBV6-6, the J call TRBJ1-2; D remains ambiguous. The TCR comes from a woman between 18 and 30 years old in good health. CDR3 residues: CASTLGANYGYTF. The CDR3 DNA follows: TGTGCCAGCACCCTCGGAGCTAACTATGGCTACACCTTC.